Following are 30 T cell receptor beta chains from one sample sequenced in a study of blood T cell repertoires in COVID-19. Sequencing was performed with immunoSEQ multiplex PCR; in TCRdb, only in-frame clones are kept and a portion is missing. Of about 360,000 clones detected, about 88% appear once; the ten largest clones hold 7% to 7.5%. Sequencing was carried out using peripheral blood. These receptors were collected from a woman aged 60-75 years with COVID-19, enrolled during active disease.

This clone occurred a few times. The chain combines TRBV11-3 with TRBJ2-7; 7 bases fit TRBD1. The germline CDR1 and CDR2 sequences are SGHNT and YENEEA. V shed 4 bases, J shed 4 bases, and the junction held 4 bases outside the gene matches. The CDR3 covers 13 residues. As DNA, the CDR3 is TGTGCCAGCAGCTATAGACAGGGTTACGAGCAGTACTTC. Translating it yields CASSYRQGYEQYF. The full variable domain, in which reference TRBV11-3 and TRBJ2-7 provide the parts outside the CDR3, is EAGVVQSPRYKIIEKKQPVAFWCNPISGHNTLYWYLQNLGQGPELLIRYENEEAVDDSQLPKDRFSAERLKGVDSTLKIQPAELGDSAVYLCASSYRQGYEQYFGPGTRLTVT.

The genes are TRBV30 and TRBJ2-1, with TRBD2 matching over 10 bases. Germline CDR1 and CDR2: GTSNPN and SVGIG (reference sequence). This CDR3 is 13 amino acids long. Trimming cost V 3 bases and J 10 bases; bases outside gene matches: 6. CDR3 sequence reads: CAWRPLSGREQFF. The CDR3 DNA reads as TGTGCCTGGAGACCCCTTAGCGGGAGGGAGCAGTTCTTC.

The rearrangement uses TRBV5-4 and TRBJ2-5; a weak D match, TRBD1 (5 bases). CDR1 is SGHNT and CDR2 is YYREEE in the germline V gene (reference sequence). The V end lost 6 bases, the J end lost 2 bases, and 17 bases lay between the germline ends. The CDR3 spans 15 residues. The CDR3 sequence: CASTLGPGYQETQYF. The DNA of the CDR3 is TGTGCCAGCACCCTGGGTCCAGGGTATCAAGAGACCCAGTACTTC.

This chain uses TRBV2 with TRBJ1-2; TRBD1 aligns across 9 bases. With 6 bases clipped from V and 3 bases from J, the junction kept 5 bases outside the gene matches. The germline V gene encodes CDR1 SNHLY and CDR2 FYNNEI. This CDR3 is built from 14 residues. This CDR3 is CASRDRDRDYGYTF. The CDR3 DNA follows: TGTGCCAGCAGGGACCGGGACAGGGACTATGGCTACACCTTC. Together with reference TRBV2 and TRBJ1-2, the CDR3 gives the full variable domain: EPEVTQTPSHQVTQMGQEVILRCVPISNHLYFYWYRQILGQKVEFLVSFYNNEISEKSEIFDDQFSVERPDGSNFTLKIRSTKLEDSAMYFCASRDRDRDYGYTFGSGTRLTVV.

This clone has a single count. The V and J genes are TRBV7-3 and TRBJ1-1; D unclear. Germline V CDR1 and CDR2: SGHTA, FQGTGA. V was trimmed by 0 bases and J by 5 bases, leaving 7 bases between them. CDR3 size: 13 residues. The CDR3 reads CASSLTRQTEAFF. CDR3 coding DNA: TGTGCCAGCAGCTTAACGAGGCAAACTGAAGCTTTCTTT.

The chain has TRBV19 and TRBJ2-4, with unresolved D. Germline loops: CDR1 LNHDA, CDR2 SQIVND (reference sequence). Trimming cost V 4 bases and J 4 bases, with 14 bases left between them. The CDR3 spans 15 residues. The CDR3 reads CASSRLGDWKNIQYF. The CDR3 nucleotides are TGTGCCAGTAGTAGGCTGGGCGATTGGAAAAACATTCAGTACTTC.

This clone was observed a few times. This chain uses TRBV7-8 with TRBJ2-7; tentatively, D is TRBD1 (6 bases). The CDR3 loop spans 13 amino acids. CDR1 SGHVS and CDR2 FQNEAQ come from the germline V gene. Trimming stripped 4 bases from V and 1 base from J, with 8 bases between. CDR3: CASSSDSSYEQYF. In nucleotides, the CDR3 is TGTGCCAGCAGCTCGGACAGTTCCTACGAGCAGTACTTC. Full variable domain (remainder filled in from reference TRBV7-8 and TRBJ2-7): GAGVSQSPRYKVAKRGQDVALRCDPISGHVSLFWYQQALGQGPEFLTYFQNEAQLDKSGLPSDRFFAERPEGSVSTLKIQRTQQEDSAVYLCASSSDSSYEQYFGPGTRLTVT.

This chain joins TRBV4-1 and TRBJ1-2; 8 bases map to TRBD1. CDR3 length equals 15 residues. V was clipped by 3 bases and J by 0 bases; unmatched bases: 3. Germline V gene sequence: CDR1 MGHRA, CDR2 YSYEKL. The CDR3 DNA reads as TGCGCCAGCAGCCAGGGACAGGTGGCTAACTATGGCTACACCTTC. This sequence encodes CASSQGQVANYGYTF.

The genes are TRBV30 and TRBJ1-3, with D possibly being TRBD1 (6 bases). There are 14 residues in the CDR3. CDR1 and CDR2 (germline): GTSNPN, SVGIG (reference sequence). Trimming removed 2 bases at V and 4 bases at J, with 12 bases between. CDR3 region: CAWSSGGGGNTIYF. The CDR3 DNA sequence: TGTGCCTGGAGTTCTGGGGGCGGAGGAAACACCATATATTTT.

This chain uses TRBV6-6 with TRBJ1-2; D unclear. This CDR3 spans 12 amino acids. CDR1 and CDR2 (germline): MNHNY, SVGAGI (reference sequence). The V end was cut by 3 bases, the J end by 7 bases, with 9 bases between. CDR3 loop: CASSYLGGGYTF. As DNA, the CDR3 is TGTGCCAGCAGTTATTTGGGAGGTGGCTACACCTTC.

This clone was seen more than once but under ten times. Written as DNA, the CDR3 is TGTGCCAGCAGCCAAGCAGTGTGGAGAAGTCCTGGAAACACCATATATTTT. This encodes CASSQAVWRSPGNTIYF. The rearrangement joins TRBV14 to TRBJ1-3; no definite D call. Per the germline V gene, CDR1 is SGHDN and CDR2 is FVKESK. The germline V and J ends were trimmed by 1 base and 2 bases, with 15 bases remaining between them. The length of the CDR3 is 17 residues.

V is TRBV2 and J is TRBJ2-7, with D possibly matching TRBD2 (6 bases). The V gene's germline CDR1 is SNHLY and CDR2 FYNNEI. CDR3 size: 16 residues. V lost 0 bases to trimming and J lost 7 bases, with 19 bases between them. CDR3 protein: CASSEAGHSSVREQYF. The CDR3 nucleotides read TGTGCCAGCAGTGAAGCGGGTCACTCTAGCGTGCGAGAGCAGTACTTC.

On this clone itself: In the same sample, other DNA sequences code for this CDR3. The chain recombines TRBV6-5 with TRBJ2-5; D may be TRBD1 (5 bases). The V and J ends lost 6 bases and 2 bases respectively, with 10 bases between them. Germline CDR1 and CDR2: MNHEY and SVGAGI. The CDR3 is 13 amino acids. CDR3 region: CASSRDRQETQYF. In DNA form, the CDR3 reads TGTGCCAGCAGCCGCGACAGACAAGAGACCCAGTACTTC.

This chain links TRBV5-6 with TRBJ1-2; a weak D match, TRBD1 (5 bases). CDR3 length: 15 amino acids. V lost 6 bases and J lost 4, with 19 bases in between. Germline CDR1 and CDR2: SGHDT and YYEEEE. CDR3 residues: CASTPFTQGGYGYTF. Here the CDR3 DNA reads TGTGCCAGCACCCCGTTTACTCAGGGCGGCTATGGCTACACCTTC.

This clone was counted once. DNA for the CDR3: TGTGCCAGCACCCCGGTTGGACAGTTCAGTTACGAGCAGTACTTC. Encoded protein: CASTPVGQFSYEQYF. The J gene is TRBJ2-7, the V gene TRBV5-5; possibly TRBD1 for D (6 bases). There are 15 residues in the CDR3. V lost 6 bases and J lost 4, with 20 bases in between. Germline V lookup: CDR1 SGHKS, CDR2 YYEKEE (reference sequence).

The chain recombines TRBV9 with TRBJ2-5; possibly TRBD1 for D (6 bases). The CDR3 is 18 residues long. CDR1 and CDR2 (germline): SGDLS, YYNGEE. V lost 2 bases, J lost 1 base, and 21 bases lay in between. The CDR3 is CASSVGTQSGHIQETQYF. CDR3 nucleotide sequence: TGTGCCAGCAGCGTCGGAACACAGTCGGGACACATCCAAGAGACCCAGTACTTC.

V and J are TRBV9 and TRBJ2-3, with D perhaps matching TRBD2 (5 bases). The CDR3 has 14 amino acids. V was clipped by 4 bases and J by 4 bases, with 13 bases between them. Germline V lookup: CDR1 SGDLS, CDR2 YYNGEE. Written as DNA, the CDR3 is TGTGCCAGCAGCCCAGTGGGAGCCGCAGATACGCAGTATTTT. Its translation is CASSPVGAADTQYF.

The chain uses TRBV7-9 and TRBJ1-6; TRBD1 agrees at 10 bases. The CDR3 is 15 amino acids. The trim removed 4 bases at V and 8 bases at J, leaving 5 bases unmatched. CDR1 and CDR2 from the germline V gene are SEHNR and FQNEAQ (reference sequence). CDR3 loop: CASSWTGGPDSPLHF. The CDR3 DNA reads as TGTGCCAGCAGCTGGACAGGGGGTCCTGATTCACCCCTCCACTTT.

This clone has more than one count but fewer than ten. The chain employs TRBV27 and TRBJ1-5, with 8 bases identical to TRBD1. The CDR3 has 13 amino acids. Trimming at V came to 6 bases and at J to 5 bases, leaving 3 bases not matched to a gene. Germline V gene sequence: CDR1 MNHEY, CDR2 SMNVEV (reference sequence). The CDR3 is CASSLTGDQPQHF. The DNA of the CDR3 is TGTGCCAGCAGCCTGACAGGGGATCAGCCCCAGCATTTT.

The rearrangement links TRBV5-1 to TRBJ2-3; 7 nucleotides line up with TRBD1. The germline CDR1 and CDR2 sequences are SGHRS and YFSETQ. The CDR3 has 14 amino acids. Germline trimming cut 1 base from V and 3 bases from J; bases unmatched to any gene: 2. The CDR3 DNA reads as TGCGCCAGCAGCTTGTTGACAGGGACAGATACGCAGTATTTT. Translating it yields CASSLLTGTDTQYF.

This clone was seen only once. The chain couples TRBV18 to TRBJ2-2; a possible D gene is TRBD1 (5 bases). Germline CDR1 is KGHSH and CDR2 is LQKENI. The CDR3 totals 13 residues. Trimming stripped 3 bases from V and 5 bases from J, with 7 bases between. In DNA form, the CDR3 reads TGTGCCAGCTCACCCGCAGGGACCGGGGAGCTGTTTTTT. Protein: CASSPAGTGELFF.

The chain recombines TRBV6-5 with TRBJ2-1; TRBD2 is a possible D gene (6 bases). This CDR3 has 16 residues. Germline CDR1 MNHEY, CDR2 SVGAGI. Trimming removed 0 bases at V and 7 bases at J, with 16 bases between. The DNA of the CDR3 is TGTGCCAGCAGTTACTCCTCCCTAGCGTTTTGGAATGAGCAGTTCTTC. This codes for CASSYSSLAFWNEQFF.

This clone was observed a single time. The chain combines TRBV19 with TRBJ1-1; weak D call: TRBD1 (5 bases). The V gene's germline CDR1 is LNHDA and CDR2 SQIVND (reference sequence). The CDR3 totals 13 residues. V dropped 4 bases and J dropped 3 bases, with 9 bases sitting between them. DNA of the CDR3: TGTGCCAGTAGTAGTCAGGGCTACACTGAAGCTTTCTTT. Amino acid sequence: CASSSQGYTEAFF. Filled out from reference TRBV19 and TRBJ1-1, the complete variable domain reads DGGITQSPKYLFRKEGQNVTLSCEQNLNHDAMYWYRQDPGQGLRLIYYSQIVNDFQKGDIAEGYSVSREKKESFPLTVTSAQKNPTAFYLCASSSQGYTEAFFGQGTRLTVV.

This clone was detected only a few times. The rearrangement uses TRBV21-1 and TRBJ2-2; the table gives TRBD1 as D, unverified against the DNA. TRBV21-1 is assigned pseudogene status. The CDR3 extends over 15 amino acids. CDR3 protein: CASSQDRGSIGELFF. The CDR3 bases are TGTGCCAGCAGCCAGGACAGGGGGAGTATCGGGGAGCTGTTTTTT.

J is TRBJ2-6 and V is TRBV10-3; weak D call: TRBD1 (6 bases). The ends were cut back, 0 bases at V and 2 bases at J, with 29 bases in the middle. Per the germline V gene, CDR1 is ENHRY and CDR2 is SYGVKD. The CDR3 sequence is 23 residues long. Here the CDR3 reads CAISESRLLHAEDRKAGANVLTF. The DNA of the CDR3 is TGTGCCATCAGTGAGTCGAGGTTATTACACGCCGAGGACAGAAAAGCTGGGGCCAACGTCCTGACTTTC.

The J gene is TRBJ2-7, the V gene TRBV5-1, with D possibly TRBD2 on 5 matching bases. V lost 5 bases and J 1 base, leaving 10 bases between the germline ends. CDR1 is SGHRS and CDR2 is YFSETQ in the germline V gene. This CDR3 spans 13 amino acids. The CDR3 DNA is TGCGCCAGCAGGGACCCGGGGTCCTACGAGCAGTACTTC. It is translated as CASRDPGSYEQYF. The full variable domain, with the rest looked up from reference TRBV5-1 and TRBJ2-7, is KAGVTQTPRYLIKTRGQQVTLSCSPISGHRSVSWYQQTPGQGLQFLFEYFSETQRNKGNFPGRFSGRQFSNSRSEMNVSTLELGDSALYLCASRDPGSYEQYFGPGTRLTVT.

This clone was seen only once. CDR3 amino acids: CASSLVQENYGYTF. CDR3 nucleotides: TGTGCCAGCAGCTTAGTACAGGAAAACTATGGCTACACCTTC. The chain joins TRBV7-8 to TRBJ1-2; D is perhaps TRBD1 (5 bases). V dropped 1 base and J dropped 2 bases, with 8 bases sitting between them. This CDR3 has 14 residues. Germline values: CDR1 SGHVS, CDR2 FQNEAQ.

This chain links TRBV5-1 with TRBJ2-3; the D gene is possibly TRBD1 (6 bases). The V end was cut by 0 bases, the J end by 6 bases, with 17 bases between. From germline, CDR1 is SGHRS and CDR2 YFSETQ. The CDR3 totals 16 residues. As DNA, the CDR3 is TGCGCCAGCAGCTTGGTGACAGGCCTCGGGTTGGATACGCAGTATTTT. Residues: CASSLVTGLGLDTQYF.

As DNA, the CDR3 is TGTGCCAGCAGTAAGGACAGGGGGTTCTATGGCTACACCTTC. Translated, it gives CASSKDRGFYGYTF. The rearrangement joins TRBV6-5 to TRBJ1-2; TRBD1 matches at 10 bases. The germline V gene encodes CDR1 MNHEY and CDR2 SVGAGI. This CDR3 contains 14 residues. The V gene end was trimmed by 5 bases and the J gene end by 4 bases; junction bases not matched to a gene: 4.

The chain employs TRBV5-6 and TRBJ2-5, with 9 bases matching TRBD2. Judging by the DNA end, TRBJ2-7 fits better; the J call may be wrong. The CDR3 covers 18 residues. The germline V gene encodes CDR1 SGHDT and CDR2 YYEEEE. The CDR3 sequence: CASSQGGLGLAGTDEQYF. CDR3 DNA sequence: TGTGCCAGCAGCCAGGGCGGGTTGGGGCTAGCGGGGACGGACGAGCAGTACTTC.